These 27 T cell receptor beta chains were sequenced from one sample in a study of shared clonotypes between healthy human individuals. Some clones are missing from TCRdb's copy, which holds only in-frame ones; the method was immunoSEQ multiplex PCR. The table shows 2.5 million or so clones, with just over 90% occurring only once. Source material: naive CD4+ T cells sorted from blood. Subset noted: CD45RA+ positively selected. The receptors originated from a man aged 18 to 30 in good health.

This chain uses TRBV30 with TRBJ2-7, with unresolved D. This CDR3 has 15 amino acids. Per germline, CDR1 GTSNPN and CDR2 SVGIG (reference sequence). The germline V and J ends were trimmed by 3 bases and 3 bases, with 18 bases remaining between them. The CDR3, as DNA: TGTGCCTGGAGAAAAGCGTTCGGCGACTTCTACGAGCAGTACTTC. The encoded protein is CAWRKAFGDFYEQYF. Drawing the rest from reference TRBV30 and TRBJ2-7, the complete variable domain is SQTIHQWPATLVQPVGSPLSLECTVEGTSNPNLYWYRQAAGRGLQLLFYSVGIGQISSEVPQNLSASRPQDRQFILSSKKLLLSDSGFYLCAWRKAFGDFYEQYFGPGTRLTVT.

Concerning this clone: No DNA is shown, since the ends of the CDR3 on it are uncertain; the CDR3 is the one TCRdb lists. The chain couples TRBV6-6 to TRBJ2-7; whether TRBD1, the table's D call, matches the DNA was not checked. Germline V gene data show CDR1 as MNHNY and CDR2 as SVGAGI (reference sequence). The CDR3 has 12 residues if both end residues are counted. This CDR3 is CASSSSTGEQYF.

V gene TRBV2 combines with J gene TRBJ2-7, with unresolved D. The CDR3 length is 15 residues. Germline CDR1 reads SNHLY; CDR2 reads FYNNEI. V was clipped by 0 bases and J by 0 bases, with 9 bases between them. Written as DNA, the CDR3 is TGTGCCAGCAGTGAAGCATTGGGTCTCTCCTACGAGCAGTACTTC. The encoded protein is CASSEALGLSYEQYF.

About this clone itself: Given a much more abundant clone one base away, this may be a read error. This CDR3 is also generated by other DNA sequences in the sample. This chain joins TRBV11-2 and TRBJ2-5; unclear D gene. The germline V gene has CDR1 SGHAT and CDR2 FQNNGV. This CDR3 has 11 amino acids. The V and J ends lost 3 bases and 5 bases respectively, with 4 bases between them. The CDR3, as DNA: TGTGCCAGCAGCTTGGGGGAGACCCAGTACTTC. This encodes CASSLGETQYF.

The chain combines TRBV4-1 with TRBJ2-2; no firm D call. With 1 base removed from V and 0 bases from J, the gap between germline ends came to 9 bases. Germline CDR1 reads MGHRA; CDR2 reads YSYEKL. The CDR3 is 16 residues long. This chain's CDR3 is CASSQVVQANTGELFF. CDR3 DNA sequence: TGCGCCAGCAGCCAAGTGGTGCAGGCGAACACCGGGGAGCTGTTTTTT.

This clone is a singleton in its sample. The rearrangement uses TRBV4-2 and TRBJ2-4; 7 bases match TRBD2. J lost 0 bases, V lost 1 base, and 3 bases had no gene match. The CDR3 spans 16 residues. Germline V gene data show CDR1 as LGHNA and CDR2 as YNFKEQ. CDR3 in DNA: TGTGCCAGCAGCCAAGGTGGCGGGGGAGCCAAAAACATTCAGTACTTC. This encodes CASSQGGGGAKNIQYF.

The chain has TRBV10-3 and TRBJ2-1, with D possibly being TRBD1 or TRBD2 (5 bases each). Trimming took 3 bases from V and 3 from J, leaving 9 bases between them. CDR3 length equals 14 residues. Germline CDR1 and CDR2: ENHRY and SYGVKD. CDR3 residues: CAISEGTYYNEQFF. CDR3 sequence (DNA): TGTGCCATCAGTGAAGGGACCTACTACAATGAGCAGTTCTTC.

The chain employs TRBV30 and TRBJ2-2, with 12 positions matching TRBD2. The germline CDR1 and CDR2 sequences are GTSNPN and SVGIG (reference sequence). Unmatched junction bases numbered 2, after V lost 4 bases and J lost 5 bases. The CDR3 runs 14 residues. DNA for the CDR3: TGTGCCTGGAAGGGGACTAGCGGGACCGGGGAGCTGTTTTTT. Amino acid sequence: CAWKGTSGTGELFF.

The J gene is TRBJ2-7, the V gene TRBV27; the match to TRBD2 covers 9 bases. The ends lost 5 bases at V and 0 bases at J; junction bases unmatched: 14. Germline V gene data show CDR1 as MNHEY and CDR2 as SMNVEV (reference sequence). The CDR3 has 18 amino acids. In DNA, the CDR3 is TGTGCCAGCAGTCCGTCACGGACCCCTAGCGGGATCTCCTACGAGCAGTACTTC. Amino acids: CASSPSRTPSGISYEQYF.

As to this clone: This specimen includes other DNA sequences encoding the same CDR3. V gene TRBV5-1 combines with J gene TRBJ2-2, with D uncertain. Germline CDR1 SGHRS, CDR2 YFSETQ. The V end was cut by 1 base, the J end by 1 base, with 5 bases between. The CDR3 spans 14 residues. The CDR3 here is CASSLSQNTGELFF. CDR3 coding DNA: TGCGCCAGCAGCTTGAGCCAGAACACCGGGGAGCTGTTTTTT.

The chain is built from TRBV10-3 and TRBJ1-5; D unclear. This CDR3 is built from 13 residues. The V end was cut by 10 bases, the J end by 1 base, with 11 bases between. CDR1 is ENHRY and CDR2 is SYGVKD in the germline V gene. CDR3 nucleotide sequence: TGTGCCACCGCGGCGGGAAGCAATCAGCCCCAGCATTTT. Protein sequence: CATAAGSNQPQHF.

V usage is TRBV19 and J usage is TRBJ2-5; TRBD1 or TRBD2 may be the D gene (5 bases each). The germline V gene encodes CDR1 LNHDA and CDR2 SQIVND (reference sequence). The CDR3 length is 14 residues. V was shortened by 5 bases and J by 2 bases, with 12 bases between the two germline ends. DNA of the CDR3: TGTGCCAGTAGTCCAGGGACGTTACAAGAGACCCAGTACTTC. Translated: CASSPGTLQETQYF.

V is TRBV2 and J is TRBJ1-2; possibly TRBD1 for D (6 bases). The CDR3 spans 13 residues. Germline CDR1 and CDR2: SNHLY and FYNNEI. Trimming took 2 bases from V and 7 from J, leaving 11 bases between them. CDR3 bases: TGTGCCAGCAGTGAAAACAGGGTGGGTGGCTACACCTTC. Its translation: CASSENRVGGYTF.

The chain links TRBV5-1 to TRBJ1-5, with D tentatively TRBD1 (6 bases). CDR1 is SGHRS, CDR2 YFSETQ, per germline. This CDR3 is built from 14 residues. The V and J ends lost 4 bases and 5 bases respectively, with 13 bases between them. Written as DNA, the CDR3 is TGCGCCAGCAGCCTAGGGGGGGCTTATCAGCCCCAGCATTTT. It codes for CASSLGGAYQPQHF. Using reference TRBV5-1 and TRBJ1-5 for the parts outside the CDR3, the full variable domain is KAGVTQTPRYLIKTRGQQVTLSCSPISGHRSVSWYQQTPGQGLQFLFEYFSETQRNKGNFPGRFSGRQFSNSRSEMNVSTLELGDSALYLCASSLGGAYQPQHFGDGTRLSIL.

Of note for this clone: The sample carries other DNA sequences with the same CDR3. The V gene is TRBV29-1, the J gene TRBJ1-1, with 8 positions matching TRBD1. The trim removed 7 bases at V and 3 bases at J, leaving 4 bases unmatched. CDR1 SQVTM and CDR2 ANQGSEA come from the germline V gene. This CDR3 contains 12 residues. In DNA form, the CDR3 reads TGCAGCGGAGGACAGGGAGACACTGAAGCTTTCTTT. This gives the protein CSGGQGDTEAFF.

This chain uses TRBV5-1 with TRBJ2-1; D could derive from TRBD1 or TRBD2 (5 bases each). Trimming removed 4 bases from V and 4 bases from J, with 18 bases in between. The CDR3 runs 16 residues. Germline assignment: CDR1 SGHRS and CDR2 YFSETQ. For the CDR3, the DNA is TGCGCCAGCAGCCGGACCGGGACGCAAGTTTACAATGAGCAGTTCTTC. It translates to CASSRTGTQVYNEQFF.

The rearrangement uses TRBV4-3 and TRBJ1-1; D is perhaps TRBD1 (5 bases). The V gene's germline CDR1 is LGHNA and CDR2 YSLEER. The CDR3 contains 17 residues. With 3 bases removed from V and 1 base from J, the gap between germline ends came to 18 bases. The CDR3 nucleotides are TGCGCCAGCAGCCATGAACCCCCGGGACCTAAGAACACTGAAGCTTTCTTT. Encoded protein: CASSHEPPGPKNTEAFF.

The chain recombines TRBV28 with TRBJ2-7; D is perhaps TRBD2 (6 bases). Germline V CDR1 and CDR2: MDHEN, SYDVKM. This CDR3 is 14 amino acids long. The V and J ends lost 3 bases and 7 bases respectively, with 16 bases between them. The CDR3 sequence is CASSFGGPQKEQYF. The CDR3 DNA is TGTGCCAGCAGTTTTGGAGGGCCTCAGAAGGAGCAGTACTTC.

This chain links TRBV2 with TRBJ2-3, with 10 bases fitting TRBD2. With V trimmed by 8 bases and J by 1 base, 9 bases remained unmatched. CDR3 size: 16 residues. Germline V gene sequence: CDR1 SNHLY, CDR2 FYNNEI. The CDR3 loop is CASGARSGRGTDTQYF. Here the CDR3 DNA reads TGTGCCAGCGGAGCACGCAGCGGGAGGGGCACAGATACGCAGTATTTT.

Of note for this clone: The same CDR3 also results from other DNA sequences found in this sample. This chain uses TRBV28 with TRBJ1-6; the D is unclear. The CDR3 is made up of 12 amino acids. Deletions cut 1 base from V and 10 bases from J, with 5 bases between. CDR1 is MDHEN and CDR2 is SYDVKM in the germline V gene. The CDR3, as DNA: TGTGCCAGCAGTTTATACAACTCACCCCTCCACTTT. It is translated as CASSLYNSPLHF.

The chain is built from TRBV4-1 and TRBJ2-7; the D gene is possibly TRBD2 (5 bases). The CDR3 runs 15 residues. The germline V gene has CDR1 MGHRA and CDR2 YSYEKL. V was pared by 0 bases and J by 1 base, with 10 bases between. The CDR3 is CASSQDQGGSYEQYF. CDR3 DNA: TGCGCCAGCAGCCAAGATCAAGGCGGGTCCTACGAGCAGTACTTC.

This chain joins TRBV5-1 and TRBJ2-5; 8 bases line up with TRBD1. This CDR3 region has 16 residues. Trimming removed 4 bases from V and 0 bases from J; junction bases left unmatched: 8. Germline V lookup: CDR1 SGHRS, CDR2 YFSETQ. The CDR3 protein is CASSPGQAPYQETQYF. CDR3 nucleotides: TGCGCCAGCAGCCCGGGACAGGCCCCGTACCAAGAGACCCAGTACTTC.

The chain has TRBV6-6 and TRBJ2-5; 7 bases are a match to TRBD2. Germline loops: CDR1 MNHNY, CDR2 SVGAGI (reference sequence). The CDR3 covers 16 residues. J gave up 2 bases and V 7 bases, and 13 bases lay outside the gene matches. The CDR3 DNA reads as TGTGCCAGCACCCCACGTGGGAGGGCCTATCAAGAGACCCAGTACTTC. Translated, it gives CASTPRGRAYQETQYF.

V gene TRBV9 combines with J gene TRBJ2-7, with D perhaps TRBD1 or TRBD2 (5 bases each). The CDR3 runs to 14 residues. V was pared by 4 bases and J by 3 bases, with 14 bases between. Germline CDR1 SGDLS, CDR2 YYNGEE. The CDR3 loop is CASSPSGPGYEQYF. CDR3 nucleotides: TGTGCCAGCAGCCCCTCGGGGCCGGGCTACGAGCAGTACTTC.

The genes are TRBV7-6 and TRBJ1-1, with D maybe TRBD1 (5 bases). This CDR3 comprises 13 residues. Germline assignment: CDR1 SGHVS and CDR2 FNYEAQ. Trimming shortened V by 2 bases and J by 8 bases, and 12 bases separated the two germline ends. This CDR3 is CASSLPLGREAFF. The CDR3 bases are TGTGCCAGCAGCTTACCCCTGGGACGGGAAGCTTTCTTT.

V is TRBV10-2 and J is TRBJ2-1; D may correspond to TRBD1 or TRBD2 (5 bases each). The V end was cut by 6 bases, the J end by 6 bases, with 15 bases between. The CDR3 consists of 14 residues. CDR1 WSHSY and CDR2 SAAADI come from the germline V gene. The CDR3 region is CASRPDGALNEQFF. The CDR3 DNA is TGCGCCAGCAGACCCGACGGGGCGCTCAATGAGCAGTTCTTC.

The chain carries TRBV10-3 and TRBJ2-2, with D unclear. V lost 10 bases and J lost 1, with 7 bases in between. CDR1 is ENHRY and CDR2 is SYGVKD in the germline V gene. This CDR3 region has 12 residues. The CDR3, as DNA: TGTGCCAACCGACAGAACACCGGGGAGCTGTTTTTT. It codes for CANRQNTGELFF.